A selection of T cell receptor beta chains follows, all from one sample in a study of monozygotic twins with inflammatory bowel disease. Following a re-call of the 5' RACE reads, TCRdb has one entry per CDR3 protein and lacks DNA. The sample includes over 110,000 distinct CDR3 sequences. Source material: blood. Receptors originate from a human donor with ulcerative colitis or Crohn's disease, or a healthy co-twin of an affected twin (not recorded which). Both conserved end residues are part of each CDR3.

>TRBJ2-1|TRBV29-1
CSVRSPSSYNEQFF
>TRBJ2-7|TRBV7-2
CASSSSTGGYEQYF
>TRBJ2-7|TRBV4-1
CASSLGTQSAHEQYF
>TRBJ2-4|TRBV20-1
CSALGDTVKNMQYF
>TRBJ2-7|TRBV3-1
CASSPGSGLPIAYEQYF
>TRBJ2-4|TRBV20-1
CSAVTSGGGSMAKNIQYF
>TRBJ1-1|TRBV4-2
CASSQGTSNTEAFF
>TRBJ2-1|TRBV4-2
CASSLQVSTGGSYNEQFF
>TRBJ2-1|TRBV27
CASRLGTINEQFF
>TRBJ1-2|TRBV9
CASSVGLTGGVGYTF
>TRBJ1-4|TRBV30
CAWVHSDEKLFF
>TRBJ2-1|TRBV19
CASRTSGGAWIEQFF
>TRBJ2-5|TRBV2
CASATAGANPQETQYF
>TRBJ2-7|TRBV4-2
CASSRGPGGSSYEQYF
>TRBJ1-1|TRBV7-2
CASSSFLGRRGTEAFF
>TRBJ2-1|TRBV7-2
CASSFVPEQFF
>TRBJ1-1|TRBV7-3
CASSLNGGMSTEAFF
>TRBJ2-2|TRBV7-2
CASSFRATGELFF
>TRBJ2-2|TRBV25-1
CASRGTVGYTGELFF
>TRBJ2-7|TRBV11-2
CASSLDITAYEQYF
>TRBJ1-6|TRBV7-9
CASSLEQVRSPLHF
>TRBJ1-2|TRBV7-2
CASSPQGHYGYTF
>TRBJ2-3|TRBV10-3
CAISEWGKTQYF
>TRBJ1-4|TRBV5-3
CARSSEGRGGLATNEKLFF
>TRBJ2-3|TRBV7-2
CASSFPPADTQYF
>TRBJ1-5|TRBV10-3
CAIGAGIRQPQHF
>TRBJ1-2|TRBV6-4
CASSAGGTYYTF
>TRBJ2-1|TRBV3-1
CASSQDGDARGQFF
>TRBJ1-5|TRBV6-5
CASSYSRRSNQPQHF
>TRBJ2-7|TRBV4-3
CASSQDLASGFYEQYF
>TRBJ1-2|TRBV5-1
CASSRRDKGYESYTF
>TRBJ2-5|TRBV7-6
CASSRATSRQQYF
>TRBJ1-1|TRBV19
CATRPKRGGRGANTEAFF
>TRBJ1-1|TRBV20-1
CSAPDRVFAEAFF
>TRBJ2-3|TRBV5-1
CASSFSTGHTDTQYF